The 8 T cell receptor beta chains listed next were all sequenced from one sample in a study of T cells in Graves' hyperthyroidism and ophthalmopathy (dated by TCRdb to 2018 to 2020). Library preparation employed multiplex PCR. The listed sequencing device is Illumina HiSeq 2000. TCR beta CDR3 regions were amplified from RNA transcripts. The TCR CDR3 was subjected to a first round of RT-PCR using the HTBI primer set and the Qiagen OneStep RT-PCR kit. TCRdb took the public reads, trimmed them with fastp at Q25, ran MiXCR for clone calling and kept in-frame beta chains. CDR3 protein duplicates are merged, each entry listing the most common genes and DNA. Counted in this sample were some 250,000 distinct CDR3 sequences; approximately 15% of them appeared once. Of the sample, roughly 15% is held by the ten largest clones. Sequenced sample: blood. The receptors were gathered from a woman aged 40 to 55 with Graves' hyperthyroidism that later progressed to Graves' ophthalmopathy.

In the case of this clonotype: Just one base apart from a much larger clone, this may be a read error. The chain combines TRBV20-1 with TRBJ2-7; D might be TRBD2 (6 bases). With 2 bases removed from V and 5 bases from J, the gap between germline ends came to 22 bases. This CDR3 spans 16 amino acids. CDR1 is DFQATT, CDR2 SNEGSKA, per germline (reference sequence). This chain's CDR3 is CSARHPRDWVSDEQYF. Here the CDR3 DNA reads TGCAGTGCTAGACACCCCCGGGACTGGGTTTCCGACGAGCAGTACTTC.

With respect to this clonotype: Just one base apart from a much larger clone, this may be a read error. This chain uses TRBV6-5 with TRBJ2-4; no definite D call. The CDR3 is 13 amino acids. Germline V gene data show CDR1 as MNHEY and CDR2 as SVGAGI. CDR3 residues: CTSRHSSKNIQYF. CDR3 bases: TGTACCAGCAGACACTCTTCCAAAAACATTCAGTACTTC.

This clonotype has just a few counts. It may be a read error: a sequence one base away is much more abundant. This chain uses TRBV4-1 with TRBJ1-1; D gene uncertain. The CDR3 has 15 residues. Germline V gives CDR1 MGHRA, CDR2 YSYEKL. The germline V and J ends were trimmed by 0 bases and 4 bases, with 12 bases remaining between them. CDR3 amino acids: CASSQDQLRTTEAFF. CDR3 DNA sequence: TGCGCCAGCAGCCAAGATCAGCTCCGGACCACTGAAGCTTTCTTT.

This clonotype was recorded many times. The rearrangement links TRBV12-3 or TRBV12-4 to TRBJ1-1; maybe TRBD1 (5 bases). V gave up 6 bases and J gave up 0 bases, with 11 bases separating them. CDR3 size: 14 residues. Here the CDR3 reads CASSVGHLNTEAFF. The CDR3 DNA sequence: TGTGCCAGCAGCGTAGGACACCTGAACACTGAAGCTTTCTTT.

This clonotype was seen ten or more times. The chain uses TRBV19 and TRBJ1-1; D remains unclear. The V and J ends lost 3 bases and 0 bases respectively, with 5 bases between them. From germline, CDR1 is LNHDA and CDR2 SQIVND (reference sequence). CDR3 size: 13 residues. CDR3 region: CASSINLNTEAFF. The CDR3, as DNA: TGTGCCAGTAGTATCAACTTGAACACTGAAGCTTTCTTT.

This clonotype was seen once. The chain has TRBV7-3 and TRBJ2-7; 9 bases are shared with TRBD1. Germline CDR1 is SGHTA and CDR2 is FQGTGA. The CDR3 has 14 residues. With V trimmed by 4 bases and J by 6 bases, 7 bases remained unmatched. The DNA of the CDR3 is TGTGCCAGCAGCTCTAGGTGGGACAGGGTCGAGCAGTACTTC. It is translated as CASSSRWDRVEQYF.

At least ten counts were recorded for this clonotype. V and J are TRBV2 and TRBJ2-1; 7 bases line up with TRBD2. The J segment lost 7 bases and the V segment lost 7 bases, leaving 10 bases of the junction unmatched. The CDR3 totals 14 residues. Germline CDR1 reads SNHLY; CDR2 reads FYNNEI. CDR3 bases: TGTGCCAGCACCGAACGGGACTATCGGAATGAGCAGTTCTTC. It translates to CASTERDYRNEQFF.

The V and J genes are TRBV12-3 or TRBV12-4 and TRBJ1-6; 8 bases match TRBD1. This CDR3 region has 15 residues. J lost 10 bases, V lost 4 bases, and 9 bases had no gene match. CDR3 coding DNA: TGTGCCAGCAGTTCAGCCCCACAGGGGGACTCACCCCTCCACTTT. The encoded protein is CASSSAPQGDSPLHF.